This T cell receptor beta chain was documented in a study of somatic mutations in cytotoxic T cells in rheumatoid arthritis. At the level of the study: There were some V beta antibody-stained T-cell populations flow-sorted at nearly 100% purity, and these included V beta1+ cells sequenced for TCRB. Study results and limitations: CD8+ clonality increased with age in rheumatoid arthritis patients but not in healthy controls. Rheumatoid arthritis patients showed slight TRBV07 underrepresentation, and this was not adjusted for multiple comparisons. Of some 67 patients, fewer than 10 had a largest CD8+ clone that exceeded 20% of CD8+ cells.

Produced via immunoSEQ multiplex PCR; TCRdb's table is partial and in-frame only. The table records tens of thousands of clones, 82% of them present only once. Of note for this clone: Its antigen is not known.

Germline CDR1 reads MDHEN; CDR2 reads SYDVKM. V shed 6 bases and J shed 3 bases, with 21 bases lying between them. CDR3 length equals 16 residues. The specimen was CD8+ T cells sorted from blood. V usage is TRBV28 and J usage is TRBJ2-7; D may be TRBD1 or TRBD2 (5 bases each). This TCR was sampled from an adult with rheumatoid arthritis. In DNA, the CDR3 is TGTGCCAGCAGCCCCACGGGATTCGGGGCCCACTACGAGCAGTACTTC. Residues: CASSPTGFGAHYEQYF.